This T cell receptor (beta chain) was identified during a study of cytomegalovirus exposure and HLA in healthy donors (TCRdb year 2017). Regarding the study in general: According to an earlier analysis of 450 to 650 of the donors, 150 million to 200 million T cells yielded some 120 million unique TCR beta sequences and approximately 300 Gb of sequence data. Roughly 300 gigabases of sequencing data and about 92 million unique TCR sequences made up an early release that covered about 640 HLA-typed donors. Of the 300 to 450 genotyped donors, roughly 85% fell in the genetic ancestry cluster associated with self-reported Caucasian donors. The study aimed to test whether signatures of past pathogen exposure could be identified by cataloging public T cell receptors. The study profiled the T cell repertoires of 666 subjects by immunosequencing and related them to cytomegalovirus serostatus. Besides the first cohort of approximately 710 subjects, a separate validation cohort made up of about 120 different subjects was used. High-throughput TCR immunosequencing, statistical association of individual TCRs with disease status, and machine learning were combined to predict cytomegalovirus infection status. A later analysis re-analyzed previously published TCR beta repertoires from 650 to 800 donors and added high-resolution HLA genotyping to study TCR occurrence patterns. Rather than using new phenotypic data, the later analysis identified candidate immune exposures from TCR beta sequences and from how often those sequences occurred across donors. To decide whether each TCR beta V gene segment behaved as functional or pseudogenic, an earlier analysis of some 580 of the donors relied on high-throughput TCR beta sequencing. Donor age, sex, ethnicity and CMV serostatus were collected together with the repertoire data. In a later genetic analysis, genome-wide SNP genotypes for about 55% of the roughly 700 donors were used, and that subset was treated as a discovery cohort. Every repertoire in the discovery cohort had been generated on one and the same sequencing platform. Both class I and class II loci were covered by HLA typing, at four-digit resolution. Typing coverage varied by locus: about 629-640 donors for A, B, C, DRB1 and DQB1; roughly 510 for DQA1; over 600 for DPA1; some 470 for DPB1. Four to six DR-DQ haplotypes were handled as single units for association and clustering, since linkage in the cohort was strong. Among around 400 genotyped donors of the cohort, an average of around 240,000 unique TCR beta nucleotide sequences were sequenced per donor, around 20% of them non-productive. General conclusions and limits of the study: A group of highly shared sequence variants was considered likely to be a technical artifact of the sequencing pipeline. A further reported finding was that TCR beta sequences accurately predicted the HLA-A and HLA-B alleles for most subjects in the first cohort. In a later analysis, HLA-associated TCR beta chains were found to be more clonally expanded and to have lower generation probabilities than equally common non-associated chains. In an earlier analysis of approximately 590 of the donors, most TCR beta V segments appeared in productive rearrangements about 87% or about 30% of the time, broadly matching IMGT annotations. Presence/absence analyses assumed roughly uniform sequencing depth across donors, an assumption that may not hold. Correlated functional status among segregating V segments might be attributable to linkage disequilibrium, but an unknown experimental factor could not be ruled out. A total of 164 TCR beta chains were listed by the study as associated with cytomegalovirus. Because the 87-base-pair reads could not distinguish some IMGT-functional V segments, including TRBV6-2 and TRBV6-3, those segments were excluded. HLA typing was unavailable for some donors at each locus, so association tests used only the typed subset. The cohort was sequenced for TCR beta chains only, and without alpha or paired-chain data the features that could be detected were limited. A later analysis reported that several top co-occurrence clusters appeared linked to parvovirus B19, influenza, CMV and Epstein-Barr virus. Most TCR sequences were observed very rarely across donors, whereas some public TCRs were present in many individuals. The authors suggested that the approach could potentially be extended to other disease states and immunological phenotypes. Strong co-occurrence of HLA alleles, especially DR and DQ, made assigning TCR associations to individual alleles difficult. According to a later analysis, most CMV-associated TCR beta chains appeared to be HLA-restricted, and the HLA associations seemed to be driven largely by CMV exposure. Compared with the approximately 720-donor mean, donors in an Asian-associated ancestry cluster had fewer N-insertions in productive TCRs, according to a later genetic analysis. Cytomegalovirus status was reported to be diagnosed by the classifier with high specificity and sensitivity in both the original and validation cohorts. Because counts were too low, roughly 18 rarely observed V segments, including chromosome 9 orphons, were left out of the earlier analysis of roughly 600 of the donors. An association between a missense DCLRE1C variant and V-gene and J-gene trimming of TCR beta chains was found in a later genetic analysis and replicated in an independent cohort. Three of the identified cytomegalovirus-associated TCR beta chains were confirmed in vitro to be specific for cytomegalovirus antigens. A later analysis found that TCR association rates varied across HLA loci, with DRB1 alleles showing the most associated TCRs and HLA-C alleles the fewest. A later analysis associated 16,951 TCR beta sequences with specific HLA alleles at a false discovery rate of 0.05. CMV serostatus was the only immune exposure information available for the cohort.

The cohort consisted of 650 to 700 healthy bone marrow donors. Cohort members were all nominally healthy when sampled, although unrecorded immune exposures were likely present. The donor tested CMV seronegative and was one of the 352 seronegative cohort members. A peripheral blood sample was collected from each donor, and TCR beta sequencing was performed on peripheral blood mononuclear cells. The Qiagen DNeasy Blood Extraction Kit was used to extract genomic DNA from the blood cell samples. Per the germline V gene, SQVTM is the CDR1 and ANQGSEA is the CDR2. V is trimmed back by 6 bases and J by 7 bases, and the junction contains 11 bases that no gene match accounts for. The CDR3 measures 13 amino acids from cysteine to phenylalanine. Left in the record is the CDR3 DNA by itself, 39 bases read in frame from the first base. Concerning this clone: Its antigen specificity is not known. No quality values exist for individual bases; no much larger clone is one base distant.

The protocol used for the library was the immunoSEQ multiplex PCR assay. A mixture of 60 forward primers for TCR Vbeta segments and 13 reverse primers for TCR Jbeta segments was used in the multiplex PCR. Amplification of the CDR3 region of rearranged TCR beta genes was performed with a multiplex PCR assay on genomic DNA. The Illumina HiSeq System was used to sequence the amplified TCR beta libraries as 87-base-pair reads. Concerning the study's data processing: A later analysis counted approximately 76 million unique TCR beta chains across the 700 or so repertoires, and 10 million to 11 million of these chains were shared by at least two donors. Raw reads were error-corrected and collapsed into unique sequences by a nearest-neighbor algorithm in which closely related sequences were merged to remove PCR and sequencing errors. To assign V, D and J gene segments, CDR3 sequences were aligned to IMGT reference sequences. Each retained sequence needed at least a six-nucleotide match to both a V gene segment and a J gene segment. Rearrangements were called productive when the CDR3 lacked stop codons and stayed in frame with V and J; all others were non-productive. Following IMGT convention, CDR3 was defined as the stretch from the second conserved V-encoded cysteine up to the conserved J-encoded phenylalanine. The earlier analysis of roughly 590 of the donors excluded any sequence lacking an unambiguous match to a single V gene segment. In an earlier analysis of roughly 600 of the donors, a V segment was called functional when productive rearrangements were above 56.7%, and segregating when the standard deviation between donors exceeded 5%. A statistical classification framework was built for diagnosing cytomegalovirus status from the catalog of TCR beta chain sequences. In a later analysis, TCR nucleotide sequences were compared against IMGT/GENE-DB human TR gene sequences so that V and J genes could be assigned. Using the TCRdist pipeline, a later analysis assigned CDR3 sequences along with most-parsimonious VDJ recombination scenarios. In a later analysis, every TCR beta chain was defined by the combination of its CDR3 amino acid sequence and its V-gene family, and reads without a unique V-gene family were dropped. To address suspected cross-contamination and a sequencing artifact, a later analysis removed under 600 highly shared, low-generation-probability nucleotide sequences. A later analysis calculated a clonal expansion index for each public chain from normalized within-repertoire ranks of inferred template counts. In a later analysis, generation probabilities were computed with a VDJ recombination model fitted to out-of-frame rearrangements, and the resulting probabilities were checked against IGoR. In a later analysis, TCR-TCR, TCR-HLA and TCR-CMV co-occurrence was scored with hypergeometric tests, and a repertoire-size bias correction was applied to TCR pairs. A later analysis estimated false discovery rates by permuting HLA or CMV assignments 20 times. In a later analysis, co-occurring TCRs were grouped using DBSCAN, with TCRdist sequence similarity added in when clustering inside HLA-allele-positive subsets. Repertoires with fewer than 30,000 or more than 120,000 public chains, plus five repertoires with anomalous nucleotide sharing, were excluded from co-occurrence clustering. TCRdb retrieved this table from immuneACCESS and kept in-frame rearrangements only. Not all clones are present; in checked studies, unresolved V genes account for under half, and no reason is known for the remainder. V and J calls plus clone size are reproduced from that table; the DNA served to infer D and trimming. This sample has under 150,000 clones in its table, and over 70% of those were observed once. In total, the top ten clones hold less than 3% of the sample.

This sequence originates from a male donor in good health and CMV-seronegative. This receptor chain uses TRBV29-1 and TRBJ2-7; 8 nucleotides in the junction match TRBD1. Sequencing was performed on PBMCs. CDR3 reads: CSVIPTGVREQYF. Here is the DNA: TGCAGCGTCATTCCGACAGGGGTTAGAGAGCAGTACTTC.